Listed below are T cell receptor beta chains from one sample, sequenced in a study of technical replicates of blood from a handful of donors. Profiling relied on immunoSEQ multiplex PCR, and the TCRdb table lists in-frame clones only, not all of them. This sample has 50,000 to 70,000 clones, with about 95% found just once. The material sequenced was PBMCs. These receptor sequences come from a human donor in good health. Some clones in this sample may be carry-over from other donors' samples. Each CDR3 is given with its conserved first and last residue. Fields, in order: D gene, clone size, CDR3 length, J gene, V gene, CDR3 DNA, CDR3 protein. The D gene is left open where the match is weak. Clone size is given for some rows only: seen once, a few or many times, or a class if the clone is expanded.

d_call: TRBD2
clone_size: .
cdr3_length: 14
j_call: TRBJ2-5
v_call: TRBV30
cdr3_nt: TGTGCCTGGAGTGGGCTAGCGGGAGGAGAGACCCAGTACTTC
cdr3_aa: CAWSGLAGGETQYF

d_call: .
clone_size: .
cdr3_length: 13
j_call: TRBJ2-5
v_call: TRBV7-6
cdr3_nt: TGTGCCAGCAGCTCTCCCGGCCAAGAGACCCAGTACTTC
cdr3_aa: CASSSPGQETQYF

d_call: TRBD2
clone_size: .
cdr3_length: 14
j_call: TRBJ2-5
v_call: TRBV2
cdr3_nt: TGTGCCAGCAGCCGAACTAGCGACCGGAGGGGCCAGTACTTC
cdr3_aa: CASSRTSDRRGQYF

d_call: TRBD2
clone_size: .
cdr3_length: 15
j_call: TRBJ2-7
v_call: TRBV10-3
cdr3_nt: TGTGCCATCAGTGACCCACTAGCGGGGGTTGTCGAGCAGTACTTC
cdr3_aa: CAISDPLAGVVEQYF

d_call: TRBD2
clone_size: .
cdr3_length: 15
j_call: TRBJ2-1
v_call: TRBV30
cdr3_nt: TGTGCCTGGAGTAAGACTAGCGGGAGTCGGAATGAGCAGTTCTTC
cdr3_aa: CAWSKTSGSRNEQFF

d_call: .
clone_size: .
cdr3_length: 14
j_call: TRBJ1-2
v_call: TRBV5-8
cdr3_nt: TGTGCCAGCAGCTTCCGGGGAGGAAACTATGGCTACACCTTC
cdr3_aa: CASSFRGGNYGYTF

d_call: .
clone_size: .
cdr3_length: 14
j_call: TRBJ1-6
v_call: TRBV19
cdr3_nt: TGTGCCAGTAGGACGACAGGCGCGAATTCACCCCTCCACTTT
cdr3_aa: CASRTTGANSPLHF

d_call: .
clone_size: once
cdr3_length: 15
j_call: TRBJ2-7
v_call: TRBV7-2
cdr3_nt: TGTGCCAGCAGCCCCCCGACGGCCAGCGCCTACGAGCAGTACTTC
cdr3_aa: CASSPPTASAYEQYF

d_call: .
clone_size: .
cdr3_length: 15
j_call: TRBJ1-1
v_call: TRBV4-1
cdr3_nt: TGCGCCAGCAGCCAAGAGGTGGCGGGCTACACTGAAGCTTTCTTT
cdr3_aa: CASSQEVAGYTEAFF

d_call: .
clone_size: once
cdr3_length: 15
j_call: TRBJ2-7
v_call: TRBV4-3
cdr3_nt: TGCGCCAGCAGCCAAGACTGGGCCGTGGACTACGAGCAGTACTTC
cdr3_aa: CASSQDWAVDYEQYF

d_call: .
clone_size: .
cdr3_length: 13
j_call: TRBJ2-1
v_call: TRBV7-8
cdr3_nt: TGTGCCAGCAGCTACTCCTTGATAGATGAGCAGTTCTTC
cdr3_aa: CASSYSLIDEQFF

d_call: .
clone_size: .
cdr3_length: 12
j_call: TRBJ1-2
v_call: TRBV5-1
cdr3_nt: TGCGCCAGCAGCCCCGCAGGGGATGGCTACACCTTC
cdr3_aa: CASSPAGDGYTF

d_call: .
clone_size: .
cdr3_length: 13
j_call: TRBJ1-2
v_call: TRBV29-1
cdr3_nt: TGCAGCGCTGCCCCGTTAGCTAACTATGGCTACACCTTC
cdr3_aa: CSAAPLANYGYTF

d_call: .
clone_size: .
cdr3_length: 15
j_call: TRBJ2-7
v_call: TRBV4-3
cdr3_nt: TGCGCCAGCAGCCAGTCACCGGGACAAAACTACGAGCAGTACTTC
cdr3_aa: CASSQSPGQNYEQYF

d_call: .
clone_size: .
cdr3_length: 14
j_call: TRBJ2-5
v_call: TRBV7-9
cdr3_nt: TGTGCCAGCAGCTCGGGGGGCGGCCAAGAGACCCAGTACTTC
cdr3_aa: CASSSGGGQETQYF

d_call: .
clone_size: .
cdr3_length: 15
j_call: TRBJ1-1
v_call: TRBV5-1
cdr3_nt: TGCGCCAGCAGGCGCGTAGGGAGGGGGAACACTGAAGCTTTCTTT
cdr3_aa: CASRRVGRGNTEAFF

d_call: .
clone_size: .
cdr3_length: 15
j_call: TRBJ2-5
v_call: TRBV9
cdr3_nt: TGTGCCAGCAGCCCCACAAATAGCGCCGCAGAGACCCAGTACTTC
cdr3_aa: CASSPTNSAAETQYF

d_call: TRBD1
clone_size: .
cdr3_length: 15
j_call: TRBJ1-1
v_call: TRBV4-2
cdr3_nt: TGTGCCAGCAGCCAAGAGGAGGGGGCGCACACTGAAGCTTTCTTT
cdr3_aa: CASSQEEGAHTEAFF

d_call: TRBD1
clone_size: .
cdr3_length: 15
j_call: TRBJ2-4
v_call: TRBV27
cdr3_nt: TGTGCCAGCAGTTCTCCGGGACAGGCCAAAAACATTCAGTACTTC
cdr3_aa: CASSSPGQAKNIQYF

d_call: .
clone_size: .
cdr3_length: 13
j_call: TRBJ2-7
v_call: TRBV11-2
cdr3_nt: TGTGCCAGCAGCTTAGGAGCCGCCTACGAGCAGTACTTC
cdr3_aa: CASSLGAAYEQYF

d_call: TRBD1
clone_size: .
cdr3_length: 16
j_call: TRBJ1-1
v_call: TRBV7-9
cdr3_nt: TGTGCCAGCAGCCCAAGGACAGGGCTCATGAACACTGAAGCTTTCTTT
cdr3_aa: CASSPRTGLMNTEAFF

d_call: .
clone_size: .
cdr3_length: 16
j_call: TRBJ2-3
v_call: TRBV4-3
cdr3_nt: TGCGCCAGCAGCCAGGAAGGGGTTGGTGGCACAGATACGCAGTATTTT
cdr3_aa: CASSQEGVGGTDTQYF

d_call: TRBD2
clone_size: .
cdr3_length: 14
j_call: TRBJ2-7
v_call: TRBV7-9
cdr3_nt: TGTGCCAGCAGCTCGGGGGTTCTAGCGGGGGAGCAGTACTTC
cdr3_aa: CASSSGVLAGEQYF

d_call: TRBD1
clone_size: .
cdr3_length: 15
j_call: TRBJ1-1
v_call: TRBV27
cdr3_nt: TGTGCCAGCAGTCCCAACAGGGGGCAGGGCACTGAAGCTTTCTTT
cdr3_aa: CASSPNRGQGTEAFF

d_call: TRBD2
clone_size: .
cdr3_length: 13
j_call: TRBJ2-5
v_call: TRBV11-2
cdr3_nt: TGTGCCAGCAGCTTAGGGTGGGGGGGGACCCAGTACTTC
cdr3_aa: CASSLGWGGTQYF

d_call: TRBD2
clone_size: .
cdr3_length: 20
j_call: TRBJ2-6
v_call: TRBV9
cdr3_nt: TGTGCCAGCAGCCCTAGGGGCCTAGCGGGAGGGAGCTCTGGGGCCAACGTCCTGACTTTC
cdr3_aa: CASSPRGLAGGSSGANVLTF

d_call: .
clone_size: .
cdr3_length: 16
j_call: TRBJ2-1
v_call: TRBV10-3
cdr3_nt: TGTGCCATCAGTGAGTCTTGGCGGGGGCCGGGGGATGAGCAGTTCTTC
cdr3_aa: CAISESWRGPGDEQFF